The rows below give T cell receptor beta chains drawn from one sample of a study of blood T cell repertoires in COVID-19. Using immunoSEQ multiplex PCR, the repertoire was profiled, and TCRdb retains in-frame clones only, with some absent. There are roughly 180,000 clones in the sample; roughly 79% occur only once, and around 10% lies in the top ten. The specimen sequenced was peripheral blood. These receptor sequences come from a woman between 40 and 55 years old with COVID-19, enrolled during active disease. CDR3s include the opening cysteine and the closing phenylalanine or tryptophan. D genes are given only for firm matches. Only part of the rows carry a size: once, few, many, or a class if the clone is expanded.

>TRBJ2-3|TRBD2|-|TRBV10-3
TGTGCCATCAGTGGGGGGCTAGCGGGGGAGATTAGCACAGATACGCAGTATTTT
CAISGGLAGEISTDTQYF
>TRBJ1-1|TRBD1|once|TRBV10-3
TGTGCCATCAGGGACAGGGAGGACACTGAAGCTTTCTTT
CAIRDREDTEAFF
>TRBJ1-6|-|-|TRBV29-1
TGCAGCGCCAAGGGGCCCGACTTAGGATCACCCCTCCACTTT
CSAKGPDLGSPLHF
>TRBJ2-2|-|-|TRBV11-2
TGTGCCAGCAGCTTGACAGGACTGCTTACGAACACCGGGGAGCTGTTTTTT
CASSLTGLLTNTGELFF
>TRBJ2-2|-|-|TRBV6-8
TGTGCCAGCAGTCCAACAGCGGGCACCGGGGAGCTGTTTTTT
CASSPTAGTGELFF
>TRBJ1-2|TRBD1|few|TRBV4-2
TGTGCCAGCAGCCAACCGGGACAGGGCCCTGGCTACACCTTC
CASSQPGQGPGYTF
>TRBJ2-2|-|-|TRBV6-5
TGTGCCAGCAGAGGAGAGTATGACACCGGGGAGCTGTTTTTT
CASRGEYDTGELFF
>TRBJ2-5|TRBD1|once|TRBV27
TGTGCCAGCAGTACGGACAGGGCAAGTGGGACCCAGTACTTC
CASSTDRASGTQYF
>TRBJ1-5|-|-|TRBV15
TGTGCCACCAGCACTAACCTAAGGGGGATCGGTCAGCCCCAGCATTTT
CATSTNLRGIGQPQHF
>TRBJ2-3|TRBD2|-|TRBV2
TGTGCCAGCAGTCTCTTGACTAGCGGGGTGAGGGATACGCAGTATTTT
CASSLLTSGVRDTQYF
>TRBJ2-1|TRBD2|-|TRBV4-2
TGTGCCAGCAGCCCGAGGACTAGCGGGAATGAGCAGTTCTTC
CASSPRTSGNEQFF
>TRBJ2-7|-|-|TRBV30
TGTGCCTGGAGTCGGGGTCCACTCTCCTACGAGCAGTACTTC
CAWSRGPLSYEQYF
>TRBJ1-1|-|-|TRBV11-2
TGTGCCAGCAGCCCTAATACTCACACTGAAGCTTTCTTT
CASSPNTHTEAFF